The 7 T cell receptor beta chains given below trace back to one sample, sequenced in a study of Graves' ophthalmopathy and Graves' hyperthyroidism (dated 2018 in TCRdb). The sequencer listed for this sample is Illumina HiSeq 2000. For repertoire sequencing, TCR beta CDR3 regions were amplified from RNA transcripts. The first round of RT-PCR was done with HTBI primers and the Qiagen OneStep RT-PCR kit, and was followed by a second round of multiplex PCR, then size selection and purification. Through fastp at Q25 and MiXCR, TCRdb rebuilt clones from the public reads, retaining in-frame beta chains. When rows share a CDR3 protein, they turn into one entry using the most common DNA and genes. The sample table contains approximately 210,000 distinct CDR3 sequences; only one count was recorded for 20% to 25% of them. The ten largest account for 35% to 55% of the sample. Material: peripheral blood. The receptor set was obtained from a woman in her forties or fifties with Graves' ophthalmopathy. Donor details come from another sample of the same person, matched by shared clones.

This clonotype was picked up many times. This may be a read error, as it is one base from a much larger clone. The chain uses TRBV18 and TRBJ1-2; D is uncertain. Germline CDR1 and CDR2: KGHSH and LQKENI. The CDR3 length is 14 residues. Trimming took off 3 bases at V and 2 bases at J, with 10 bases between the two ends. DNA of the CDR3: TGTGCCAGCTCACCGACAAGGTCCAACTATGGCTACACCTTC. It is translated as CASSPTRSNYGYTF. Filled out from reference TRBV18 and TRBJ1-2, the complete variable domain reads NAGVMQNPRHLVRRRGQEARLRCSPMKGHSHVYWYRQLPEEGLKFMVYLQKENIIDESGMPKERFSAEFPKEGPSILRIQQVVRGDSAAYFCASSPTRSNYGYTFGSGTRLTVV.

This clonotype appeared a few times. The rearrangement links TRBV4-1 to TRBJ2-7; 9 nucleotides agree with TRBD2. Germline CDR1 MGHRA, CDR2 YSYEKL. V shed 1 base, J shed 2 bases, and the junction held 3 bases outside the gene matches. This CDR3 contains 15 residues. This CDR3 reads CASSQAASGAYEQYF. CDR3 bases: TGCGCCAGCAGCCAAGCGGCTAGCGGGGCCTACGAGCAGTACTTC.

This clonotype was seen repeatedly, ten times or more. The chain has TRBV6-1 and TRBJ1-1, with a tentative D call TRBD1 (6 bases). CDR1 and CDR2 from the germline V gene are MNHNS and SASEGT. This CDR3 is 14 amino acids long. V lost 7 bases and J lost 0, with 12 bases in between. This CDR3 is CASIGAGVNTEAFF. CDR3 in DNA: TGTGCCAGCATAGGCGCAGGGGTGAACACTGAAGCTTTCTTT.

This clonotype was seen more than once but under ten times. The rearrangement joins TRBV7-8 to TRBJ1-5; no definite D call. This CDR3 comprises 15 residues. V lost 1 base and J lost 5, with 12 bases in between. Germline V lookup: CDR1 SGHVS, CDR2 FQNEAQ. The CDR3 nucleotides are TGTGCCAGCAGCTTAGGGGGAGGTATCCATCAGCCCCAGCATTTT. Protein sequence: CASSLGGGIHQPQHF.

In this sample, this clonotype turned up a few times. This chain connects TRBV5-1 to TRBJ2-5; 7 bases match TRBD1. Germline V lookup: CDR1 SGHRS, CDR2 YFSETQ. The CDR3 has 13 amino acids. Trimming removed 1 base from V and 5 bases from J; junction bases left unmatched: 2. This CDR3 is CASSLTGVETQYF. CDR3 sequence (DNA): TGCGCCAGCAGCTTGACAGGGGTCGAGACCCAGTACTTC.

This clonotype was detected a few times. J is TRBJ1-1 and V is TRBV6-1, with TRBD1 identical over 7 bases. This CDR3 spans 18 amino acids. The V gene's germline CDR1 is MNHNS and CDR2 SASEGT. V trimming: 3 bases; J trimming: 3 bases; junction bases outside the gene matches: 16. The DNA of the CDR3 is TGTGCCAGCAGTGATGGCACGATGAGCAGGGGGTGGGACACTGAAGCTTTCTTT. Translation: CASSDGTMSRGWDTEAFF.

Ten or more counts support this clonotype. CDR3 bases: TGTGCCAGCAACAGCAGGGAGACCCAGTACTTC. The encoded protein is CASNSRETQYF. The chain employs TRBV2 and TRBJ2-5; D is undetermined. The CDR3 runs to 11 residues. Trimming stripped 7 bases from V and 5 bases from J, with 8 bases between. The germline CDR1 and CDR2 sequences are SNHLY and FYNNEI.